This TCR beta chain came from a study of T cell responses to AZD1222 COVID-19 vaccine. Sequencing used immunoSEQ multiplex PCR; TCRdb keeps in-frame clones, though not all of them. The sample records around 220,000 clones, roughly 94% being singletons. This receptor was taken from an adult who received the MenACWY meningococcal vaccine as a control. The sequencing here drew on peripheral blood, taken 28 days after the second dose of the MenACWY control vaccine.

CDR3 in amino acids: CASSFGGIDGYTF. In DNA form, the CDR3 reads TGTGCCAGCAGTTTCGGGGGAATTGATGGCTACACCTTC. This chain uses TRBV27 with TRBJ1-2, with TRBD1 as a possible D gene (5 bases). CDR3 length equals 13 residues. The germline gives CDR1 MNHEY, CDR2 SMNVEV (reference sequence). Between the trimmed V and J ends, which lost 3 bases and 6 bases, there was a span of 11 bases.